This T cell receptor (beta chain) was recovered during a study of human T cells and chemical hapten exposure. CDR3 length: 16 residues. The V end lost 0 bases, the J end lost 3 bases, and 16 bases lay between the germline ends. CDR1 is DFQATT, CDR2 SNEGSKA, per germline (reference sequence). Sequencing started from total RNA isolated from unfractionated whole blood. With regard to this clonotype: The antigen remains unidentified.

Notes on the study in general: Among TCRs, those above 1 in 1000 frequency were unaffected by DPC sensitization.

Each CDR3 protein is one row after TCRdb ran MiXCR on the 5' RACE reads. This sample has roughly 120,000 distinct CDR3 sequences, with around a fifth found just once. The sequence was collected from a human donor in good health. The rearrangement links TRBV20-1 to TRBJ2-3; D not resolved. The CDR3 bases are TGCAGTGCTAGAGATCGACGGGCATGGAGAACAGATACGCAGTATTTT. Residues: CSARDRRAWRTDTQYF.